The sample holds one count of the clone carrying this T cell receptor beta chain. Its antigen remains unknown. As to time point: sample taken at primary tumor resection. In each case, whole RNA from tumor, nontumor lung or frozen PBMC was sequenced unsorted. This sample was taken from a study of spatial heterogeneity in lung cancer. Study findings and constraints: Counts of expanded alpha and beta TCRs within tumors tracked the tumor nonsynonymous mutation count.

Germline CDR1 reads SGHRS; CDR2 reads YFSETQ. Trimming removed 0 bases from V and 1 base from J, with 12 bases in between. The CDR3 covers 16 residues. Individually, TCR cDNA molecules were each labelled with a unique molecular identifier. TCRdb re-derived calls from the 5' RACE reads in MiXCR, one entry per CDR3 protein. The repertoire holds about 13,000 distinct CDR3 sequences, around 6% seen once, with roughly 10% in the top ten. Sequenced here: lung tumor tissue, sampled at surgery. The sequence came from a female donor with early-stage non-small cell lung cancer. The chain has TRBV5-1 and TRBJ2-3; D may be TRBD2 (6 bases). CDR3 in amino acids: CASSLGPSVGTDTQYF. CDR3 bases: TGCGCCAGCAGCTTGGGACCTAGCGTCGGCACAGATACGCAGTATTTT.